These 25 T cell receptor beta chains originate from one sample sequenced in a study of cytomegalovirus exposure and HLA in healthy donors. Some clones are missing from TCRdb's copy, which holds only in-frame ones; the method was immunoSEQ multiplex PCR. This table has about 220,000 clones, around four fifths appearing once. Sample: PBMCs. The origin of the receptors is a woman aged 30 to 39 in good health and CMV-seropositive.

This clone was detected ten times or more. The chain links TRBV28 to TRBJ1-1; D perhaps matches TRBD1 (5 bases). Trimming took 1 base from V and 0 from J, leaving 12 bases between them. There are 16 residues in the CDR3. Germline V gene data show CDR1 as MDHEN and CDR2 as SYDVKM. The CDR3 sequence is CASSLLSRDLNTEAFF. The CDR3 DNA reads as TGTGCCAGCAGTTTATTATCCAGGGACTTGAACACTGAAGCTTTCTTT.

The rearrangement links TRBV25-1 to TRBJ2-1, with 9 nucleotides matching TRBD1. CDR3 length: 14 amino acids. The germline gives CDR1 MGHDK, CDR2 SYGVNS. J lost 0 bases, V lost 8 bases, and 2 bases had no gene match. The CDR3 sequence is CASETGGSYNEQFF. DNA of the CDR3: TGTGCCAGCGAGACAGGGGGCTCCTACAATGAGCAGTTCTTC.

The chain carries TRBV6-5 and TRBJ1-1; no clear D. This CDR3 spans 13 amino acids. Germline V gene sequence: CDR1 MNHEY, CDR2 SVGAGI. Trimming removed 5 bases at V and 5 bases at J, with 12 bases between. This CDR3 reads CASSTGPITEAFF. CDR3 nucleotide sequence: TGTGCCAGCAGTACTGGGCCGATTACTGAAGCTTTCTTT.

For the CDR3, the DNA is TGTGCCAGCAGCTTCGAAGGCACTGAAGCTTTCTTT. It codes for CASSFEGTEAFF. The chain carries TRBV11-3 and TRBJ1-1; D not certain. The length of the CDR3 is 12 residues. The germline V gene has CDR1 SGHNT and CDR2 YENEEA. Trimming cost V 3 bases and J 4 bases, with 6 bases left between them.

This clone was seen repeatedly, ten times or more. The CDR3 nucleotides are TGTGCCAGCAGCCCATTGGGGTCTGGAAACACCATATATTTT. Its protein is CASSPLGSGNTIYF. The chain combines TRBV5-6 with TRBJ1-3; no reliable D call. This CDR3 comprises 14 residues. Trimming removed 4 bases from V and 1 base from J, with 9 bases in between. Germline CDR1 reads SGHDT; CDR2 reads YYEEEE.

V is TRBV28 and J is TRBJ1-2, with D maybe TRBD1 (5 bases). The CDR3 is 13 amino acids. Germline CDR1 and CDR2: MDHEN and SYDVKM. Trimming stripped 5 bases from V and 11 bases from J, with 18 bases between. CDR3 protein: CASSAGSRVRYTF. The DNA for the CDR3 is TGTGCCAGCAGTGCCGGGAGCAGGGTGAGATACACCTTC.

J is TRBJ2-1 and V is TRBV5-1, with D perhaps being TRBD1 or TRBD2 (5 bases each). This CDR3 region has 16 residues. V lost 4 bases to trimming and J lost 9 bases, with 23 bases between them. The germline V gene encodes CDR1 SGHRS and CDR2 YFSETQ. This CDR3 is CASSLQTGTAGGEQFF. The CDR3 DNA sequence: TGCGCCAGCAGCCTACAAACCGGGACCGCCGGTGGTGAGCAGTTCTTC.

The chain has TRBV10-3 and TRBJ2-5; possible D gene TRBD1, 6 bases. CDR3 length: 12 amino acids. V was pared by 4 bases and J by 5 bases, with 8 bases between. Germline CDR1 and CDR2: ENHRY and SYGVKD. CDR3 nucleotide sequence: TGTGCCATCAGTGTTAGGGGGGAGACCCAGTACTTC. It yields the protein CAISVRGETQYF.

On this clone itself: Other DNA sequences in the same sample also yield this CDR3. V and J are TRBV7-2 and TRBJ2-1; D is ambiguous. V dropped 1 base and J dropped 7 bases, with 5 bases sitting between them. The length of the CDR3 is 12 residues. CDR1 is SGHTA and CDR2 is FQGNSA in the germline V gene. In DNA form, the CDR3 reads TGTGCCAGCAGCTTAGTAGGGAATGAGCAGTTCTTC. As protein: CASSLVGNEQFF.

The V gene is TRBV6-4, the J gene TRBJ1-5; possibly TRBD1 for D (5 bases). The CDR3 has 16 residues. V shed 6 bases and J shed 5 bases, with 20 bases lying between them. Germline loops: CDR1 MRHNA, CDR2 SNTAGT. The CDR3 nucleotides are TGTGCCAGCAGGCCGGCCTATAGGGGCCCACATCAGCCCCAGCATTTT. It translates to CASRPAYRGPHQPQHF.

This chain links TRBV7-9 with TRBJ1-2; D unresolved. V lost 1 base to trimming and J lost 4 bases, with 10 bases between them. From germline, CDR1 is SEHNR and CDR2 FQNEAQ (reference sequence). This CDR3 has 14 amino acids. CDR3 sequence reads: CASSLDRGGYGYTF. CDR3 nucleotides: TGTGCCAGCAGCTTAGATCGGGGAGGCTATGGCTACACCTTC.

The chain links TRBV6-4 to TRBJ1-2; perhaps TRBD1 as D (6 bases). The CDR3 contains 15 residues. Germline V CDR1 and CDR2: MRHNA, SNTAGT. Trimming shortened V by 5 bases and J by 4 bases, and 17 bases separated the two germline ends. The CDR3 loop is CASSSGDAASYGYTF. CDR3 bases: TGTGCCAGCAGTTCAGGGGACGCGGCCTCCTATGGCTACACCTTC.

The V gene is TRBV5-1, the J gene TRBJ2-7, with a weak D call TRBD2 (5 bases). Looked up from germline, CDR1 is SGHRS and CDR2 is YFSETQ. The germline V and J ends were trimmed by 0 bases and 3 bases, with 10 bases remaining between them. CDR3 length: 14 residues. CDR3 sequence (DNA): TGCGCCAGCAGCTTGGGGACGGGATACTACGAGCAGTACTTC. Residues: CASSLGTGYYEQYF. The full variable domain, in which reference TRBV5-1 and TRBJ2-7 provide the parts outside the CDR3, is KAGVTQTPRYLIKTRGQQVTLSCSPISGHRSVSWYQQTPGQGLQFLFEYFSETQRNKGNFPGRFSGRQFSNSRSEMNVSTLELGDSALYLCASSLGTGYYEQYFGPGTRLTVT.

CDR3: CASSLGSYSNQPQHF. In DNA form, the CDR3 reads TGTGCCAGCAGCTTGGGAAGTTATAGCAATCAGCCCCAGCATTTT. The genes are TRBV5-6 and TRBJ1-5; D gene uncertain. Germline V gene lookup returns CDR1 SGHDT and CDR2 YYEEEE. V was clipped by 0 bases and J by 0 bases, with 7 bases between them. CDR3 length: 15 residues.

The rearrangement links TRBV13 to TRBJ2-5; D may match TRBD1 or TRBD2 (6 bases each). Per the germline V gene, CDR1 is PRHDT and CDR2 is FYEKMQ (reference sequence). Trimming took 2 bases from V and 4 from J, leaving 26 bases between them. The CDR3 has 19 amino acids. The CDR3 protein is CASSLWLGGSGTIRETQYF. CDR3 in DNA: TGTGCCAGCAGCTTATGGCTAGGGGGTAGCGGAACAATTAGAGAGACCCAGTACTTC.

The chain uses TRBV2 and TRBJ2-5, with a weak D call TRBD2 (5 bases). Trimming cost V 6 bases and J 2 bases, with 10 bases left between them. Germline values: CDR1 SNHLY, CDR2 FYNNEI. CDR3 length: 13 amino acids. The CDR3 protein is CASRKRIQETQYF. The CDR3 nucleotides are TGTGCCAGCAGGAAGCGGATACAAGAGACCCAGTACTTC.

The chain employs TRBV14 and TRBJ1-2; no clear D. This CDR3 contains 15 residues. The ends were cut back, 1 base at V and 3 bases at J, with 12 bases in the middle. Per germline, CDR1 SGHDN and CDR2 FVKESK. The CDR3 DNA reads as TGTGCCAGCAGCCAAGTGCTTCCCCGGGACTATGGCTACACCTTC. Translated: CASSQVLPRDYGYTF.

The V and J genes are TRBV7-3 and TRBJ2-4; TRBD2 aligns across 12 bases. This CDR3 region has 15 residues. Per the germline V gene, CDR1 is SGHTA and CDR2 is FQGTGA. V lost 6 bases, J lost 3 bases, and 3 bases stayed unmatched. The CDR3: CASRTSGRVKNIQYF. The CDR3 DNA follows: TGTGCCAGCAGGACTAGCGGGAGAGTCAAAAACATTCAGTACTTC.

This clone was observed a single time. This chain connects TRBV30 to TRBJ1-3; 9 nucleotides line up with TRBD1. In germline, CDR1 is GTSNPN, CDR2 SVGIG (reference sequence). The CDR3 runs 14 residues. With V trimmed by 2 bases and J by 4 bases, 3 bases remained unmatched. The CDR3 here is CAWSSTGGGNTIYF. The CDR3, as DNA: TGTGCCTGGAGTTCGACAGGGGGGGGAAACACCATATATTTT.

The V gene is TRBV25-1, the J gene TRBJ2-7; 12 nucleotides align to TRBD2. CDR1 and CDR2 from the germline V gene are MGHDK and SYGVNS. The CDR3 contains 14 residues. The CDR3 DNA is TGTGCTACTGGACTAGCGGGATCCTCCTACGAGCAGTACTTC. Translation gives CATGLAGSSYEQYF.

The V gene is TRBV11-2, the J gene TRBJ2-7, with a tentative D call TRBD2 (5 bases). Germline CDR1 reads SGHAT; CDR2 reads FQNNGV. V shed 2 bases and J shed 2 bases, with 13 bases lying between them. The CDR3 runs to 15 residues. CDR3 loop: CASSLNALATYEQYF. The CDR3 coding sequence is TGTGCCAGCAGCTTAAATGCGCTAGCTACCTACGAGCAGTACTTC.

This chain links TRBV6-5 with TRBJ1-3; D is unresolved. Germline assignment: CDR1 MNHEY and CDR2 SVGAGI. This CDR3 has 14 residues. Deletions cut 2 bases from V and 2 bases from J, with 7 bases between. The CDR3 region is CASSYAGPGNTIYF. CDR3 sequence (DNA): TGTGCCAGCAGTTACGCAGGCCCTGGAAACACCATATATTTT.

This chain connects TRBV19 to TRBJ2-1; 7 nucleotides agree with TRBD1. V was clipped by 8 bases and J by 5 bases; unmatched bases: 15. The CDR3 spans 16 residues. Germline values: CDR1 LNHDA, CDR2 SQIVND (reference sequence). Written as DNA, the CDR3 is TGTGCCAGTGTGGGGCTTAGCGACCAGGGGGACAATGAGCAGTTCTTC. Its translation is CASVGLSDQGDNEQFF. Complete variable domain (other parts from reference TRBV19 and TRBJ2-1): DGGITQSPKYLFRKEGQNVTLSCEQNLNHDAMYWYRQDPGQGLRLIYYSQIVNDFQKGDIAEGYSVSREKKESFPLTVTSAQKNPTAFYLCASVGLSDQGDNEQFFGPGTRLTVL.

This sequence joins TRBV15 and TRBJ2-7, with 7 bases identical to TRBD1. V was clipped by 0 bases and J by 3 bases; unmatched bases: 5. This CDR3 is 15 amino acids long. Germline values: CDR1 LNHNV, CDR2 YYDKDF (reference sequence). This CDR3 is CATSREKTGIYEQYF. The CDR3 nucleotides read TGTGCCACCAGCAGAGAAAAGACAGGGATCTACGAGCAGTACTTC.

This chain uses TRBV6-5 with TRBJ1-3; D uncertain. V gave up 7 bases and J gave up 0 bases, with 4 bases separating them. Looked up from germline, CDR1 is MNHEY and CDR2 is SVGAGI. The CDR3 has 12 residues. The CDR3 DNA reads TGTGCCAGCACTAGCTCTGGAAACACCATATATTTT. Translated, it gives CASTSSGNTIYF.